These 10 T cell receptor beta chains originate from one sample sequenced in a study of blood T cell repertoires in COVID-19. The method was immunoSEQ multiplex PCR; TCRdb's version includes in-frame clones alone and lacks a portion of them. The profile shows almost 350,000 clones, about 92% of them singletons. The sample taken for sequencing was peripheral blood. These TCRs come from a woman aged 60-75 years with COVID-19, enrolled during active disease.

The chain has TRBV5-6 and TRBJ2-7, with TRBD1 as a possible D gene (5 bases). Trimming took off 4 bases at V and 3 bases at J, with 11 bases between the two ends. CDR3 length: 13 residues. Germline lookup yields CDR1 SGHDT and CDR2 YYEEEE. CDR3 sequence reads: CASSGQGLYEQYF. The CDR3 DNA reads TGTGCCAGCAGCGGGCAGGGCCTCTACGAGCAGTACTTC.

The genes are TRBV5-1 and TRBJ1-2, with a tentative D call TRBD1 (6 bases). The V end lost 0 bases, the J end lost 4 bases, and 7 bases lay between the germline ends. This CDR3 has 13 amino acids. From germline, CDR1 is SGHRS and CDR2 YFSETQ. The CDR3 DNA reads TGCGCCAGCAGCTTGGCAGGGGTCTATGGCTACACCTTC. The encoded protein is CASSLAGVYGYTF.

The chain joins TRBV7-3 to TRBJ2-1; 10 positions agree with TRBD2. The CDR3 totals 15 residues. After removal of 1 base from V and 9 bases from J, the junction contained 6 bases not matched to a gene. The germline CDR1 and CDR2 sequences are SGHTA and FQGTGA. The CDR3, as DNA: TGTGCCAGCAGCTTAAGGAGCGGGGGGGCCGGTGAGCAGTTCTTC. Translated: CASSLRSGGAGEQFF. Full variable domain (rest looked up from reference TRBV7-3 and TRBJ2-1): GAGVSQTPSNKVTEKGKYVELRCDPISGHTALYWYRQSLGQGPEFLIYFQGTGAADDSGLPNDRFFAVRPEGSVSTLKIQRTERGDSAVYLCASSLRSGGAGEQFFGPGTRLTVL.

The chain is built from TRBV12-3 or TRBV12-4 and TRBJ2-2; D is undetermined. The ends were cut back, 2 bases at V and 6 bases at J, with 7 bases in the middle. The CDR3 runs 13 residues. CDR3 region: CASSLNAAGELFF. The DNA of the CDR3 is TGTGCCAGCAGTTTAAACGCGGCCGGGGAGCTGTTTTTT.

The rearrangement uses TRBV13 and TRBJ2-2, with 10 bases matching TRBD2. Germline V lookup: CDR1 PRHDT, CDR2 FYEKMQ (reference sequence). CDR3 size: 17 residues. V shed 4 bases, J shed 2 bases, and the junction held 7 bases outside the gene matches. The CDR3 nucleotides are TGTGCCAGCAGCTCTCTAGCGGGGGTCGTCAACACCGGGGAGCTGTTTTTT. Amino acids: CASSSLAGVVNTGELFF.

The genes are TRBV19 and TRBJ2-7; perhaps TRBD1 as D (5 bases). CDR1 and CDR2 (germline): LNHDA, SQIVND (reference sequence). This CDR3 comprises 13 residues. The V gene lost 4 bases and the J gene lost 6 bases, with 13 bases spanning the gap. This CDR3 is CASSNQGLREQYF. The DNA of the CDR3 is TGTGCCAGTAGTAATCAGGGCCTTCGCGAGCAGTACTTC. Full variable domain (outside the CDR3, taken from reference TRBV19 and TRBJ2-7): DGGITQSPKYLFRKEGQNVTLSCEQNLNHDAMYWYRQDPGQGLRLIYYSQIVNDFQKGDIAEGYSVSREKKESFPLTVTSAQKNPTAFYLCASSNQGLREQYFGPGTRLTVT.

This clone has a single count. The CDR3 sequence: CASRGPGLANTGELFF. The CDR3 DNA is TGTGCCAGCAGAGGTCCCGGACTAGCCAACACCGGGGAGCTGTTTTTT. The V gene is TRBV7-8, the J gene TRBJ2-2; 8 nucleotides line up with TRBD2. V shed 6 bases, J shed 2 bases, and the junction held 8 bases outside the gene matches. Germline values: CDR1 SGHVS, CDR2 FQNEAQ. The CDR3 totals 16 residues.

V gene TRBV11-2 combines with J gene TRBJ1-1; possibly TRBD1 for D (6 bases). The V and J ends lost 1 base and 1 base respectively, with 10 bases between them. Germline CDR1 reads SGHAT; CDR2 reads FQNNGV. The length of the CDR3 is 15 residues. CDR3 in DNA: TGTGCCAGCAGCTTAGCCAGGGGACAGAACACTGAAGCTTTCTTT. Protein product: CASSLARGQNTEAFF.

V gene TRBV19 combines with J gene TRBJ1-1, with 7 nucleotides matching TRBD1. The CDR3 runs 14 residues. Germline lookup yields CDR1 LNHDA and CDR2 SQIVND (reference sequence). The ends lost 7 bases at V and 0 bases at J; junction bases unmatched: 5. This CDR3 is CASIRTGVNTEAFF. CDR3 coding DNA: TGTGCCAGTATCCGGACAGGCGTGAACACTGAAGCTTTCTTT.

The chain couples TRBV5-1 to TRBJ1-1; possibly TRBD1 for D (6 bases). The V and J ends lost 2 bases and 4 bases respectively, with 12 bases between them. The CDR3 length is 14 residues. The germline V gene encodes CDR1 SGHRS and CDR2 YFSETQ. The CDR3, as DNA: TGCGCCAGCAGCTTAGCTACAGGGAGCACTGAAGCTTTCTTT. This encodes CASSLATGSTEAFF.